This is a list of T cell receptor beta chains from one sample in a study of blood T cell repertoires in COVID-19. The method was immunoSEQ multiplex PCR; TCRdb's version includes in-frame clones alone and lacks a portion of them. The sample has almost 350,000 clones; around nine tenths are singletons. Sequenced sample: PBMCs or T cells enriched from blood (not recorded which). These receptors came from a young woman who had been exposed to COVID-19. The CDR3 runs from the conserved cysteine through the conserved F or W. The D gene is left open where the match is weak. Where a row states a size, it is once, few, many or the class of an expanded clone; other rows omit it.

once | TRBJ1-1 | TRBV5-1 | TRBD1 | CASSQGALNTEAFF | TGCGCCAGCAGCCAGGGGGCCTTGAACACTGAAGCTTTCTTT
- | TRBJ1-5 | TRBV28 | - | CASSFGQGRRQPQHF | TGTGCCAGCAGTTTTGGGCAGGGAAGGCGGCAGCCCCAGCATTTT
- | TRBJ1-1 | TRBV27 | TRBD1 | CASSFGTGTTEAFF | TGTGCCAGCAGTTTTGGGACAGGGACCACTGAAGCTTTCTTT
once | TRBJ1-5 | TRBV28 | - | CASSFRSAMDGNQPQHF | TGTGCCAGCAGTTTCAGGTCGGCCATGGATGGCAATCAGCCCCAGCATTTT
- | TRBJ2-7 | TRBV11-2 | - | CASSSSGYEQYF | TGTGCCAGCAGCTCCTCGGGGTACGAGCAGTACTTC
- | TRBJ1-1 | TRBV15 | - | CATSRDLGGAGNTEAFF | TGTGCCACCAGCAGAGATCTCGGAGGGGCCGGGAACACTGAAGCTTTCTTT
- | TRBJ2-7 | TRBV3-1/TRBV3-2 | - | CASSRNPGISYEQYF | TGTGCCAGCAGCCGAAACCCAGGGATTTCCTACGAGCAGTACTTC
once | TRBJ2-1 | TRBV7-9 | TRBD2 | CASSRSGRRAYNEQFF | TGTGCCAGCAGTCGTAGCGGGAGGCGGGCCTACAATGAGCAGTTCTTC
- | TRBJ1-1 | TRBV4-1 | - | CASSQDRGAGTEAFF | TGCGCCAGCAGCCAAGATCGGGGGGCAGGTACTGAAGCTTTCTTT
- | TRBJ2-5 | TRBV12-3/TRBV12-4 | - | CASSNRDQETQYF | TGTGCCAGCAGTAACAGGGACCAAGAGACCCAGTACTTC
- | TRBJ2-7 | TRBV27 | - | CASSSRPSEQYF | TGTGCCAGCAGCTCGCGCCCGTCCGAGCAGTACTTC
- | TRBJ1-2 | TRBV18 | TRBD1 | CASSPFGTGGHYGYTF | TGTGCCAGCTCACCATTCGGGACAGGGGGCCATTATGGCTACACCTTC
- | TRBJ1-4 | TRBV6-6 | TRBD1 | CASTDGTGVEKLFF | TGTGCCAGCACTGACGGGACAGGGGTTGAAAAACTGTTTTTT
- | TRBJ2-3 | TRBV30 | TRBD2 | CAWRGAGVGTDTQYF | TGTGCCTGGAGGGGAGCGGGAGTGGGCACAGATACGCAGTATTTT
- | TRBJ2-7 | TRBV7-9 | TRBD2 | CASSSGLAGPYEQYF | TGTGCCAGCAGCTCCGGACTAGCGGGACCCTACGAGCAGTACTTC
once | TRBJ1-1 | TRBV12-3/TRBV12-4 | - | CASSPPVNTEAFF | TGTGCCAGCAGTCCTCCAGTGAACACTGAAGCTTTCTTT
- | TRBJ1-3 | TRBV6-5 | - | CASSTGLGNTIYF | TGTGCCAGCAGTACAGGGTTAGGAAACACCATATATTTT
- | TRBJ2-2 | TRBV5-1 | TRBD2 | CASSLGTSGPGELFF | TGCGCCAGCAGCTTAGGGACTAGCGGTCCCGGGGAGCTGTTTTTT
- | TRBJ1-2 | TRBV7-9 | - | CASSLGDSGYTF | TGTGCCAGCAGCTTGGGAGATTCAGGCTACACCTTC
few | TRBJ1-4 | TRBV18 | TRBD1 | CASSPVGGSSEKLFF | TGTGCCAGCTCACCGGTAGGGGGCTCCTCTGAAAAACTGTTTTTT
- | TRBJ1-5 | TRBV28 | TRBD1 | CASSRGQGTYQPQHF | TGTGCCAGCAGCCGCGGACAGGGGACCTATCAGCCCCAGCATTTT
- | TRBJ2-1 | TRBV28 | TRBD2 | CASSLPGLGEYNEQFF | TGTGCCAGCAGTTTACCGGGACTAGGGGAGTACAATGAGCAGTTCTTC
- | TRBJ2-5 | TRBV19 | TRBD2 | CASSSLAGGPETQYF | TGTGCCAGTAGCAGTCTAGCGGGAGGGCCGGAGACCCAGTACTTC
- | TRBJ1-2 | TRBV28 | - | CASSLRFRFYGYTF | TGTGCCAGCAGTTTACGTTTCAGATTCTATGGCTACACCTTC
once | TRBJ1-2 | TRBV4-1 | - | CASSQDLTGNGYTF | TGCGCCAGCAGCCAAGATTTGACCGGGAATGGCTACACCTTC
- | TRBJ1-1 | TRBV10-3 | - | CASRAGVNTEAFF | TGTGCCTCCAGAGCGGGGGTGAACACTGAAGCTTTCTTT
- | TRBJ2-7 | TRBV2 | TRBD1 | CASSEGTGTGGYEQYF | TGTGCCAGCAGTGAAGGGACCGGGACAGGGGGGTACGAGCAGTACTTC
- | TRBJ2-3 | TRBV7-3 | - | CASSLSGSRGADTQYF | TGTGCCAGCAGCTTAAGTGGGAGCCGAGGCGCAGATACGCAGTATTTT
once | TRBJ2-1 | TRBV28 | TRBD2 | CASRLGLAGFSYNEQFF | TGTGCCAGCAGATTAGGACTAGCGGGATTCTCCTACAATGAGCAGTTCTTC
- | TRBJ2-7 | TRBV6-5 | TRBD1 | CASSYRGQAYEQYF | TGTGCCAGCAGTTACCGAGGACAGGCCTACGAGCAGTACTTC
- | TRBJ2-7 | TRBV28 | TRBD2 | CATNQAGNSYEQYF | TGTGCCACCAATCAAGCGGGGAACTCCTACGAGCAGTACTTC
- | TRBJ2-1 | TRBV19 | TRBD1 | CASSTQGASGGNEQFF | TGTGCCAGTAGTACCCAGGGGGCGTCGGGCGGAAATGAGCAGTTCTTC
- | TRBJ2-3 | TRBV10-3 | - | CATGWADTQYF | TGTGCCACGGGGTGGGCAGATACGCAGTATTTT
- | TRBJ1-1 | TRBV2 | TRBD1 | CASSAIRRPGQLF | TGTGCCAGCAGTGCGATACGGCGGCCGGGACAGTTATTT
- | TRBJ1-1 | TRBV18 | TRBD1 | CASSPGQGYTEAFF | TGTGCCAGCTCACCGGGACAGGGTTACACTGAAGCTTTCTTT
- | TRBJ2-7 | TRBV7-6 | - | CASSLRQESFYEQYF | TGTGCCAGCAGCCTGCGACAGGAGAGCTTCTACGAGCAGTACTTC
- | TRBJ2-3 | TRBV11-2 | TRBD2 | CASSLLWRESPDTQYF | TGTGCCAGCAGCTTATTGTGGCGGGAGAGTCCAGATACGCAGTATTTT
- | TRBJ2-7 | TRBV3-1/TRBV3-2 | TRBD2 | CASSRSGGGSYEQYF | TGTGCCAGCAGCCGCAGCGGGGGGGGGAGCTACGAGCAGTACTTC
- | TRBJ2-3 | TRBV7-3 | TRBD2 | CASSPLGGGRAGDTQYF | TGTGCCAGCAGCCCCCTTGGTGGCGGGAGGGCCGGGGATACGCAGTATTTT
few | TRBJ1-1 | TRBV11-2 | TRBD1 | CASSSRTGTGSPNTEAFF | TGTGCCAGCAGCTCCCGGACCGGGACAGGGTCCCCGAACACTGAAGCTTTCTTT
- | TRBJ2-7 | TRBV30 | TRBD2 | CAWISGSNEQYF | TGTGCCTGGATTAGCGGGAGTAACGAGCAGTACTTC
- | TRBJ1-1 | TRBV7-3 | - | CASSPRDTEAFF | TGTGCCAGCAGCCCCCGGGACACTGAAGCTTTCTTT
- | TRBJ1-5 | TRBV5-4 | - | CASSLDKQPQHF | TGTGCCAGCAGCTTGGACAAACAGCCCCAGCATTTT
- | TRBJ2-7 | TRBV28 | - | CASSLRQAPGYF | TGTGCCAGCAGTCTACGACAGGCCCCGGGGTACTTC
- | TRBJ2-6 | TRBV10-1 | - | CASSELGQGIVSGANVLTF | TGCGCCAGCAGTGAGTTGGGGCAGGGGATAGTCTCTGGGGCCAACGTCCTGACTTTC
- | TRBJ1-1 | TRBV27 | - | CASSLGDRNTEAFF | TGTGCCAGCAGTTTAGGCGACAGGAACACTGAAGCTTTCTTT
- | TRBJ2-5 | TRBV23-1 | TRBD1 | CASSPSEDRSPTSQETQYF | TGCGCCAGCAGTCCGTCCGAGGACAGGTCCCCCACGTCCCAAGAGACCCAGTACTTC
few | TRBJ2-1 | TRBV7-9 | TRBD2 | CASSTAAGASYNEQFF | TGTGCCAGCAGCACTGCAGCGGGAGCCTCCTACAATGAGCAGTTCTTC
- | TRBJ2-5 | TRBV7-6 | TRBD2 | CASRRLAGGKETQYF | TGTGCCAGCCGCAGACTAGCGGGAGGCAAAGAGACCCAGTACTTC
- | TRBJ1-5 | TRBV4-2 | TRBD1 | CASSQVTGGPEYSNQPQHF | TGTGCCAGCAGCCAAGTGACAGGGGGGCCGGAATATAGCAATCAGCCCCAGCATTTT
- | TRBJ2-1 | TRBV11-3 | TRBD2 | CATGTSGSVSYNEQFF | TGTGCCACCGGGACTAGCGGGAGTGTCTCCTACAATGAGCAGTTCTTC
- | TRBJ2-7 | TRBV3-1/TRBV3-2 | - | CASSQGFTGVTQQYF | TGTGCCAGCAGCCAAGGGTTTACCGGGGTTACGCAGCAGTACTTC
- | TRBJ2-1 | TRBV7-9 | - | CASSLGEYNEQFF | TGTGCCAGCAGCTTAGGGGAGTACAATGAGCAGTTCTTC
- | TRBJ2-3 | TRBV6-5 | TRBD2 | CASGTGLAGDTQYF | TGTGCCAGCGGAACGGGACTAGCGGGAGATACGCAGTATTTT
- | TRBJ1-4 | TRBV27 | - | CASSLGPRTTNREKLFF | TGTGCCAGCAGTTTAGGCCCGCGGACGACTAATCGTGAAAAACTGTTTTTT